This TCR beta chain was observed in a study of T-cell reconstitution after alpha-beta-depleted transplantation in children. This clonotype was seen a handful of times. The antigen remains unidentified. General study points: Recipient T cells and thymic progenitors that survived gave rise to the high TCRbeta diversity observed at day 60 in some patients. Among T cells one year after transplant, newly produced cells accounted for most counts and diversity. Reportedly, only several hundred clones from non-depleted graft cells drove alpha-beta T-cell counts at about two months.

Using unique molecular identifiers, the investigators prepared the TCRbeta library. TCRdb re-called the PCR reads with MiXCR, one entry per CDR3 protein. The profile covers approximately 99,000 distinct CDR3 sequences, with 5% to 7% appearing a single time and roughly 23% taken by the ten largest. The input for sequencing was PBMCs, mostly from graft donor cells, taken 360 days after TCRalphabeta/CD19-depleted stem cell transplant. This clonotype was sampled from a male patient between 2 and 9 years old who had a stem cell transplant for acute lymphoblastic leukemia, so the T cells may come from the graft donor.

The DNA of the CDR3 is TGTGCCAGCAGCGTAGCGGAAAAGGGTAACATGGATCAGCCCCAGCATTTT. Protein sequence: CASSVAEKGNMDQPQHF. J is TRBJ1-5 and V is TRBV9; D gene unclear. This CDR3 has 17 residues. The germline CDR1 and CDR2 sequences are SGDLS and YYNGEE. Trimming left V 0 bases short and J 5 bases short, with 18 bases between.